Following are 20 T cell receptor beta chains from one sample sequenced in a study of T cells in narcolepsy. Method: immunoSEQ multiplex PCR; TCRdb's copy keeps in-frame clones and lacks some. The table lists around 34,000 clones, around 77% of them singletons. The sample taken for sequencing was memory (CD45RA-) CD4+ T cells from blood. The receptors were gathered from a human donor in good health.

The CDR3 region is CASSAGTSGRAVTGELFF. The CDR3 bases are TGTGCCAGCAGCGCCGGGACTAGCGGGAGGGCCGTTACCGGGGAGCTGTTTTTT. V usage is TRBV9 and J usage is TRBJ2-2; 16 bases fit TRBD2. CDR3 size: 18 residues. CDR1 is SGDLS, CDR2 YYNGEE, per germline. The V and J ends lost 3 bases and 5 bases, in that order; junction bases with no gene match: 7.

The rearrangement links TRBV4-1 to TRBJ2-2; 7 bases map to TRBD2. Germline V CDR1 and CDR2: MGHRA, YSYEKL. V shed 1 base, J shed 6 bases, and the junction held 5 bases outside the gene matches. The CDR3 runs 15 residues. The CDR3 DNA reads TGCGCCAGCAGCCAAGCTGCGGGAGAGTCCGGGGAGCTGTTTTTT. Its translation: CASSQAAGESGELFF.

The chain has TRBV6-4 and TRBJ2-1; 7 bases line up with TRBD2. V lost 5 bases, J lost 3 bases, and 10 bases stayed unmatched. The CDR3 sequence is 16 residues long. Germline loops: CDR1 MRHNA, CDR2 SNTAGT. CDR3 residues: CASSLGGRASYNEQFF. Written as DNA, the CDR3 is TGTGCCAGCAGTCTAGGAGGGAGGGCCAGCTACAATGAGCAGTTCTTC.

The chain links TRBV4-2 to TRBJ2-3; 14 bases fit TRBD2. The J segment lost 1 base and the V segment lost 4 bases, leaving 10 bases of the junction unmatched. The CDR3 loop spans 19 amino acids. In germline, CDR1 is LGHNA, CDR2 YNFKEQ. The CDR3 spells CASSPQPGLAGERTDTQYF. DNA for the CDR3: TGTGCCAGCAGCCCTCAGCCGGGACTAGCGGGAGAGCGCACAGATACGCAGTATTTT.

The J gene is TRBJ2-1, the V gene TRBV30, with 8 nucleotides matching TRBD2. The germline V gene has CDR1 GTSNPN and CDR2 SVGIG (reference sequence). J gave up 11 bases and V 1 base, and 7 bases lay outside the gene matches. The CDR3 has 13 amino acids. The CDR3 DNA sequence: TGTGCCTGGAGTGGGGCCCGCGGGGGGAAGCAGTTCTTC. Translation: CAWSGARGGKQFF.

The rearrangement uses TRBV19 and TRBJ2-5; D not resolved. The V gene's germline CDR1 is LNHDA and CDR2 SQIVND (reference sequence). The CDR3 totals 14 residues. Trimming cost V 3 bases and J 4 bases, with 12 bases left between them. Written as DNA, the CDR3 is TGTGCCAGTAGTATTTCTCTAGTCGGAGAGACCCAGTACTTC. Its translation is CASSISLVGETQYF.

This clone was seen more than once but under ten times. This chain links TRBV29-1 with TRBJ1-1, with D uncertain. CDR1 and CDR2 from the germline V gene are SQVTM and ANQGSEA. Deletions cut 1 base from V and 10 bases from J, with 13 bases between. This CDR3 is built from 12 residues. As DNA, the CDR3 is TGCAGCGTTGAAGTTTCGAGCGGCGGAGCTTTCTTT. Encoded protein: CSVEVSSGGAFF.

As for this clone: Other DNA sequences within the sample encode an identical CDR3. The rearrangement uses TRBV14 and TRBJ1-5, with unresolved D. Looked up from germline, CDR1 is SGHDN and CDR2 is FVKESK. The CDR3 has 13 residues. The V end lost 1 base, the J end lost 4 bases, and 5 bases lay between the germline ends. CDR3 coding DNA: TGTGCCAGCAGCCAAGGAATTAATCAGCCCCAGCATTTT. Translated: CASSQGINQPQHF.

The chain uses TRBV9 and TRBJ2-4, with D maybe TRBD2 (5 bases). Trimming shortened V by 4 bases and J by 1 base, and 9 bases separated the two germline ends. From germline, CDR1 is SGDLS and CDR2 YYNGEE. The CDR3 covers 14 residues. The CDR3 reads CASSPPGAKNIQYF. The CDR3 region has the DNA TGTGCCAGCAGCCCTCCGGGGGCCAAAAACATTCAGTACTTC.

In DNA form, the CDR3 reads TGCGCCAGCAGCTTAAGGACTAGCCTAGACGAGCAGTACTTC. This encodes CASSLRTSLDEQYF. This chain connects TRBV5-1 to TRBJ2-7; the match to TRBD2 covers 8 bases. Germline V gene data show CDR1 as SGHRS and CDR2 as YFSETQ. Losses at the gene ends were 2 bases for V and 5 bases for J; bases not matched to a gene: 6. The CDR3 has 14 residues.

The V gene is TRBV30, the J gene TRBJ2-7; D remains unclear. This CDR3 region has 11 residues. The germline CDR1 and CDR2 sequences are GTSNPN and SVGIG (reference sequence). Trimming stripped 1 base from V and 6 bases from J, with 7 bases between. The CDR3 nucleotides are TGTGCCTGGAGTGACGGGTCCGAGCAGTACTTC. Amino acids: CAWSDGSEQYF.

The V and J genes are TRBV7-3 and TRBJ2-3, with D unresolved. Germline-derived CDR1 and CDR2 are SGHTA and FQGTGA. V dropped 2 bases and J dropped 1 base, with 7 bases sitting between them. The CDR3 covers 14 residues. In DNA, the CDR3 is TGTGCCAGCAGCTTAGTGCCGGGCACAGATACGCAGTATTTT. Protein sequence: CASSLVPGTDTQYF.

The chain carries TRBV7-9 and TRBJ2-5; no reliable D call. The CDR3 length is 13 residues. V lost 3 bases, J lost 4 bases, and 9 bases lay in between. The germline V gene has CDR1 SEHNR and CDR2 FQNEAQ (reference sequence). In DNA, the CDR3 is TGTGCCAGCAGCTTCGGCGCAGGAGAGACCCAGTACTTC. Translation gives CASSFGAGETQYF.

The J gene is TRBJ2-5, the V gene TRBV5-4, with 11 bases fitting TRBD1. Germline V lookup: CDR1 SGHNT, CDR2 YYREEE (reference sequence). This CDR3 has 15 residues. V trimming: 5 bases; J trimming: 3 bases; junction bases outside the gene matches: 6. The CDR3 sequence is CASRARTGGEETQYF. In DNA form, the CDR3 reads TGTGCCAGCAGGGCCAGGACAGGGGGCGAAGAGACCCAGTACTTC.

This chain joins TRBV16 and TRBJ1-4; TRBD1 is a possible D gene (5 bases). Trimming left V 0 bases short and J 7 bases short, with 12 bases between. Per the germline V gene, CDR1 is KGHSY and CDR2 is FQNENV. The CDR3 has 15 amino acids. The CDR3 bases are TGTGCCAGCAGCCAATCGGGACTCAGACCTGAAAAACTGTTTTTT. Translating gives CASSQSGLRPEKLFF. Full variable domain (outside the CDR3, taken from reference TRBV16 and TRBJ1-4): GEEVAQTPKHLVRGEGQKAKLYCAPIKGHSYVFWYQQVLKNEFKFLISFQNENVFDETGMPKERFSAKCLPNSPCSLEIQATKLEDSAVYFCASSQSGLRPEKLFFGSGTQLSVL.

The chain employs TRBV5-1 and TRBJ2-5, with D perhaps given as TRBD1 or TRBD2 (6 bases each). The CDR3 spans 15 residues. Trimming stripped 1 base from V and 5 bases from J, with 15 bases between. Germline V gene lookup returns CDR1 SGHRS and CDR2 YFSETQ. This CDR3 is CASSLNRGDWETQYF. For the CDR3, the DNA is TGCGCCAGCAGCTTGAATAGGGGGGATTGGGAGACCCAGTACTTC.

This chain uses TRBV29-1 with TRBJ1-1; D may be TRBD1 (5 bases). The germline gives CDR1 SQVTM, CDR2 ANQGSEA. The CDR3 is 12 amino acids. The CDR3 loop is CAGGHSDTEAFF. DNA for the CDR3: TGCGCTGGGGGTCATTCGGACACTGAAGCTTTCTTT.

The chain uses TRBV6-1 and TRBJ2-5; D is undetermined. The CDR3 has 14 amino acids. Trimming took 4 bases from V and 6 from J, leaving 15 bases between them. CDR1 is MNHNS, CDR2 SASEGT, per germline. The CDR3 DNA is TGTGCCAGCAGTGGCAGAGGTTCGAGGCAGACCCAGTACTTC. Translated: CASSGRGSRQTQYF.

The rearrangement uses TRBV5-1 and TRBJ1-1; TRBD1 aligns across 7 bases. Per germline, CDR1 SGHRS and CDR2 YFSETQ. CDR3 length: 16 residues. The V and J ends lost 4 bases and 0 bases, in that order; junction bases with no gene match: 9. As DNA, the CDR3 is TGCGCCAGCAGCGTACGGACAGGAGGGATGAACACTGAAGCTTTCTTT. This codes for CASSVRTGGMNTEAFF.

The V call is TRBV10-2, the J call TRBJ2-5, with D perhaps assigned TRBD1 or TRBD2 (6 bases each). The CDR3 is 14 residues long. Trimming removed 0 bases at V and 11 bases at J, with 16 bases between. Germline CDR1 WSHSY, CDR2 SAAADI. CDR3 protein: CASSESGGPRGQYF. CDR3 bases: TGCGCCAGCAGTGAGTCTGGGGGGCCCAGGGGTCAGTACTTC.